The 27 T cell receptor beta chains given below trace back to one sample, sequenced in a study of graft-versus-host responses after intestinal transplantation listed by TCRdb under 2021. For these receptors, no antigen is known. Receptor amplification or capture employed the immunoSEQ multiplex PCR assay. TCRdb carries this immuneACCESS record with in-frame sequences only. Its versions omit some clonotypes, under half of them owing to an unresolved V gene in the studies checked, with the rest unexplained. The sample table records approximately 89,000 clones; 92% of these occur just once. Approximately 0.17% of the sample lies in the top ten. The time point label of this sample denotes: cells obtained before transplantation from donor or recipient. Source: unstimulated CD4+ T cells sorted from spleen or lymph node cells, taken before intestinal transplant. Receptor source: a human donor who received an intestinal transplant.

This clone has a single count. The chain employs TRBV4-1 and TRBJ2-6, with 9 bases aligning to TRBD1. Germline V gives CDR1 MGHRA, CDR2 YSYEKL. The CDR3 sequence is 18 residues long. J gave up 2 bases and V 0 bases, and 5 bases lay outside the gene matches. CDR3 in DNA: TGCGCCAGCAGCCAAGATCTACAGGGGGCCCCTGGGGCCAACGTCCTGACTTTC. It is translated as CASSQDLQGAPGANVLTF.

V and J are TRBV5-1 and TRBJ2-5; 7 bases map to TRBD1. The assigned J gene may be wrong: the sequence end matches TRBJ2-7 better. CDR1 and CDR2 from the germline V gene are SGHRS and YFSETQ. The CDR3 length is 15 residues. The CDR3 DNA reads TGCGCCAGCAGCTTGGGGGACAGTCGTTGGTACGAGCAGTACTTC. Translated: CASSLGDSRWYEQYF.

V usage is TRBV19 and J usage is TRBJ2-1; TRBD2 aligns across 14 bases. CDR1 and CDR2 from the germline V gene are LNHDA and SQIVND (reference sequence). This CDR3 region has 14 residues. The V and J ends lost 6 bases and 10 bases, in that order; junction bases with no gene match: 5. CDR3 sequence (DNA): TGTGCCAGTAGGGAGACTAGCGGGAGGGCAGAGCAGTTCTTC. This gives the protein CASRETSGRAEQFF.

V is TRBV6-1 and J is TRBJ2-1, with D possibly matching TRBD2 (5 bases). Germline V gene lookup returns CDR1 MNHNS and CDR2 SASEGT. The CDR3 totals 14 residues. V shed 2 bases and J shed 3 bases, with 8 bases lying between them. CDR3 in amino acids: CASSENRDYNEQFF. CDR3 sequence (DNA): TGTGCCAGCAGTGAAAACCGGGACTACAATGAGCAGTTCTTC.

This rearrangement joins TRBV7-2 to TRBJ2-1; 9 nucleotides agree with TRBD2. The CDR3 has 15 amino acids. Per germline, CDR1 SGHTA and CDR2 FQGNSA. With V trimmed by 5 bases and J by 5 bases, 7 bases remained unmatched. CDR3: CASSLGTSRNNEQFF. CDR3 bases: TGTGCCAGCAGCCTTGGGACTAGCCGTAACAATGAGCAGTTCTTC.

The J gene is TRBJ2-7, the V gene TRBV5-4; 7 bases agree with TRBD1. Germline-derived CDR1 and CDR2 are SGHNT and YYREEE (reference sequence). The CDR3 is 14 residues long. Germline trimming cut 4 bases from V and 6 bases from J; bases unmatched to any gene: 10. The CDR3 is CASSRDSQPSEQYF. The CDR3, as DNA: TGTGCCAGCAGCCGGGACAGCCAACCGTCCGAGCAGTACTTC.

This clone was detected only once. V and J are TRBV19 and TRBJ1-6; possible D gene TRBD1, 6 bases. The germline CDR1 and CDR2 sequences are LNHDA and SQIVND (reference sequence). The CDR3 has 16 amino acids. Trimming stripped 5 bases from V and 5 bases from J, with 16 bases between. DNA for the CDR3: TGTGCCAGTAGTTTCCAGGACAGCGTAAATAATTCACCCCTCCACTTT. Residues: CASSFQDSVNNSPLHF. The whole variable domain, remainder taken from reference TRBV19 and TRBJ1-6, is DGGITQSPKYLFRKEGQNVTLSCEQNLNHDAMYWYRQDPGQGLRLIYYSQIVNDFQKGDIAEGYSVSREKKESFPLTVTSAQKNPTAFYLCASSFQDSVNNSPLHFGNGTRLTVT.

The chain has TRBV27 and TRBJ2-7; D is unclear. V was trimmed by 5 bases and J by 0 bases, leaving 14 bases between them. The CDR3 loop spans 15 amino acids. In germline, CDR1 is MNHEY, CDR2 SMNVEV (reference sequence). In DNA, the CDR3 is TGTGCCAGCAGTCTCTTGGGTCCTAGCTCCTACGAGCAGTACTTC. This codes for CASSLLGPSSYEQYF.

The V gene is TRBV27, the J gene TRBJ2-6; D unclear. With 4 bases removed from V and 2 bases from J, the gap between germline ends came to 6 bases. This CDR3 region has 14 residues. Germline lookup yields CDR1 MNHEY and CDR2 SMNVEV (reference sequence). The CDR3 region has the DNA TGTGCCAGCAGTTCACGGGCTGGGGCCAACGTCCTGACTTTC. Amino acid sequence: CASSSRAGANVLTF.

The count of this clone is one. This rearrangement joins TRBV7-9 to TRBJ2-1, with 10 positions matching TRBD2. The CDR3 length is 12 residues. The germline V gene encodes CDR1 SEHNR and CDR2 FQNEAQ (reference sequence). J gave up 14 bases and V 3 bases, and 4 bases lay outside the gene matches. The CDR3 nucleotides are TGTGCCAGCAGCTTCGGACTAGCGGACAAGTTCTTC. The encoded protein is CASSFGLADKFF.

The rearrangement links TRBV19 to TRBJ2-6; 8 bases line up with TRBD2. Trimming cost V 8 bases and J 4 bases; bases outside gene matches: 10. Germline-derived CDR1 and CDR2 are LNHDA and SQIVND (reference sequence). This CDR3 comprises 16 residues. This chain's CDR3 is CASRGGSLSGANVLTF. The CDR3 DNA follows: TGTGCCAGTCGGGGGGGGAGTCTCTCCGGGGCCAACGTCCTGACTTTC.

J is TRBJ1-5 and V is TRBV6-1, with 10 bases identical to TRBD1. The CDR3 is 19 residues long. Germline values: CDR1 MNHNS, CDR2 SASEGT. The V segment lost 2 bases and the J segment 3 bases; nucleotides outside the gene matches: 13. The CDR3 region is CASSERTGGALIINQPQHF. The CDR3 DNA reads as TGTGCCAGCAGTGAAAGGACAGGGGGGGCCCTGATAATCAATCAGCCCCAGCATTTT.

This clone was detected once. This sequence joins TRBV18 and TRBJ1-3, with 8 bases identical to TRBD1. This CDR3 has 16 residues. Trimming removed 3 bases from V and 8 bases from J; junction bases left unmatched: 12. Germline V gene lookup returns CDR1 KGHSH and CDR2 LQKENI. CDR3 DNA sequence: TGTGCCAGCTCACCTTTTTCAGGGGGCGTTGTGGACACCATATATTTT. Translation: CASSPFSGGVVDTIYF.

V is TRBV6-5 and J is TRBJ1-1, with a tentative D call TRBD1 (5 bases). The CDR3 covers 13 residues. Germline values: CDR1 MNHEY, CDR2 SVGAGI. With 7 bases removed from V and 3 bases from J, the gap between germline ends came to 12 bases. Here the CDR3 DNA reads TGTGCCAGCAAAGTGGCAGGGCACACTGAAGCTTTCTTT. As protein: CASKVAGHTEAFF.

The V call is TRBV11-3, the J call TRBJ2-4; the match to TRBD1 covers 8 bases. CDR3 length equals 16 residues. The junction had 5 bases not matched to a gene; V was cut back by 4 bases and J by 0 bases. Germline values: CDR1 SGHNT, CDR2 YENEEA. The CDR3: CASSWDRRLAKNIQYF. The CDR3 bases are TGTGCCAGCAGCTGGGACAGGAGACTAGCCAAAAACATTCAGTACTTC. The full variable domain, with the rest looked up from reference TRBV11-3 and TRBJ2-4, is EAGVVQSPRYKIIEKKQPVAFWCNPISGHNTLYWYLQNLGQGPELLIRYENEEAVDDSQLPKDRFSAERLKGVDSTLKIQPAELGDSAVYLCASSWDRRLAKNIQYFGAGTRLSVL.

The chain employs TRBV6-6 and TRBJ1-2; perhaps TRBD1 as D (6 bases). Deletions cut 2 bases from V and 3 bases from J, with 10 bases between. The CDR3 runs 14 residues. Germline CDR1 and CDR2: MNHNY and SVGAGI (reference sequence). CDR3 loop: CASSYQTGYYGYTF. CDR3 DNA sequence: TGTGCCAGCAGTTACCAGACAGGTTACTATGGCTACACCTTC.

DNA of the CDR3: TGCGCCAGTAGACAGCCCTCCTCCTACGAGCAGTACTTC. It specifies CASRQPSSYEQYF. The chain carries TRBV5-1 and TRBJ2-7; TRBD1 might be the D (5 bases). The V end was cut by 8 bases, the J end by 0 bases, with 12 bases between. This CDR3 has 13 amino acids. Germline CDR1 reads SGHRS; CDR2 reads YFSETQ.

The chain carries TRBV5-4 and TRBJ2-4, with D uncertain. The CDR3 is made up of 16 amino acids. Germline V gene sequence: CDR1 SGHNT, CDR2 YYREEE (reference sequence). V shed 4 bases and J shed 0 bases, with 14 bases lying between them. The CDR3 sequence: CASSLNLELAKNIQYF. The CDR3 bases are TGTGCCAGCAGCCTGAACTTGGAGCTAGCCAAAAACATTCAGTACTTC.

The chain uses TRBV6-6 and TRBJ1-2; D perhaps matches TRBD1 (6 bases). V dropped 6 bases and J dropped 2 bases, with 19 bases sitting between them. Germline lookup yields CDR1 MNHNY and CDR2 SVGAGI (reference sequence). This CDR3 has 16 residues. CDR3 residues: CASSLNNRVLNYGYTF. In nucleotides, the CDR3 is TGTGCCAGCAGCCTAAACAACAGGGTTCTCAACTATGGCTACACCTTC.

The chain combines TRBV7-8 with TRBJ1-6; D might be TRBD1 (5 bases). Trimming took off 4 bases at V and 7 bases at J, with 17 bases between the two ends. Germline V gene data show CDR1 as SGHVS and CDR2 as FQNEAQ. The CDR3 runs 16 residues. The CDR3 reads CASSSNTGPRNSPLHF. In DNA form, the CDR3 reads TGTGCCAGCAGCTCCAACACAGGTCCGAGGAATTCACCCCTCCACTTT.

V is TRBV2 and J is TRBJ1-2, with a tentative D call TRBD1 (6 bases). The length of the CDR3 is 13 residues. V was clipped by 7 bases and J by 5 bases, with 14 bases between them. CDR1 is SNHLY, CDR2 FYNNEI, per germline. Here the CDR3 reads CASKRGGAYGYTF. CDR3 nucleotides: TGTGCCAGCAAACGGGGGGGCGCTTATGGCTACACCTTC.

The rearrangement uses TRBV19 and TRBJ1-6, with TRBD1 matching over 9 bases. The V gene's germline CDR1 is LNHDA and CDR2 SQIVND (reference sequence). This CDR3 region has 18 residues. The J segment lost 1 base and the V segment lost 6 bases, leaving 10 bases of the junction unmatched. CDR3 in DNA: TGTGCCAGTAGAACCAGCTCGGGACAGGGATCCTATAATTCACCCCTCCACTTT. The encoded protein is CASRTSSGQGSYNSPLHF. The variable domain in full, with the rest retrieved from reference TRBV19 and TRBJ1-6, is DGGITQSPKYLFRKEGQNVTLSCEQNLNHDAMYWYRQDPGQGLRLIYYSQIVNDFQKGDIAEGYSVSREKKESFPLTVTSAQKNPTAFYLCASRTSSGQGSYNSPLHFGNGTRLTVT.

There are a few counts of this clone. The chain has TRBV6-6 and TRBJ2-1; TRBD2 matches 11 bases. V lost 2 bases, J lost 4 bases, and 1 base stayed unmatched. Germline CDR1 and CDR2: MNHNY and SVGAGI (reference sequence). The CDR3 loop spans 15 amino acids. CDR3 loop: CASSYRLAGYNEQFF. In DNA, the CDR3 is TGTGCCAGCAGTTACCGACTAGCGGGGTACAATGAGCAGTTCTTC.

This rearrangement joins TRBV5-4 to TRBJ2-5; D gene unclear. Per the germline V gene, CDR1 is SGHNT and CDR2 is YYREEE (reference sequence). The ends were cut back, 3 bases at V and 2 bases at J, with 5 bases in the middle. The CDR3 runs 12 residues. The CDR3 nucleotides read TGTGCCAGCAGCTCGACTCAAGAGACCCAGTACTTC. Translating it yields CASSSTQETQYF.

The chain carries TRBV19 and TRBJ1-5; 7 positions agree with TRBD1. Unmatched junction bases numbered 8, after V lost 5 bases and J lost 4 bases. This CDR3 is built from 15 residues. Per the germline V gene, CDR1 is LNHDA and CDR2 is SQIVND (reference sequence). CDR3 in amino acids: CASSPTGRGNQPQHF. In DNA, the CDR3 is TGTGCCAGTAGTCCCACGGGCAGGGGGAATCAGCCCCAGCATTTT.

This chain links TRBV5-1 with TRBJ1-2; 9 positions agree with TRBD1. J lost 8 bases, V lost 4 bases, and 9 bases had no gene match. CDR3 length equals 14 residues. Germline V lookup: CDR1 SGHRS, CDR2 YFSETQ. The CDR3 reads CASSGAGTGLGYTF. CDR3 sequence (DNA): TGCGCCAGCAGCGGCGCCGGGACAGGGCTAGGCTACACCTTC. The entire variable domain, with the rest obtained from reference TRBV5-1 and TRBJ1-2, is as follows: KAGVTQTPRYLIKTRGQQVTLSCSPISGHRSVSWYQQTPGQGLQFLFEYFSETQRNKGNFPGRFSGRQFSNSRSEMNVSTLELGDSALYLCASSGAGTGLGYTFGSGTRLTVV.

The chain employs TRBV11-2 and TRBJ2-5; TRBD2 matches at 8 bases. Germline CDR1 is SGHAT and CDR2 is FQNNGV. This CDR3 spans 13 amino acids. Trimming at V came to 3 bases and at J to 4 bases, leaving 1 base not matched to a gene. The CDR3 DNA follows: TGTGCCAGCAGCTTCGGGGGGGGAGAGACCCAGTACTTC. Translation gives CASSFGGGETQYF.